The entry below gives a single TCR beta chain sequence along with its context. The antigen remains undetermined. This entry belongs to a study of cytomegalovirus exposure and HLA in healthy donors. General study results and limits: In a later analysis, TCR beta V- and J-gene trimming was associated with a missense DCLRE1C variant.

Germline V lookup: CDR1 SGHNT, CDR2 YYREEE (reference sequence). Trimming left V 2 bases short and J 7 bases short, with 10 bases between. The CDR3 contains 13 residues. PCR employed 60 Vbeta and 13 Jbeta primers. Here immunoSEQ multiplex PCR was the method, and the copy in TCRdb shows in-frame clones only, minus some. Found here are about 140,000 clones, roughly 78% of them singletons; the top ten hold around 3.2%. This receptor was identified in a female donor in good health and CMV-seronegative. Sequencing was performed on PBMCs. The chain uses TRBV5-4 and TRBJ2-1; D remains ambiguous. The CDR3 sequence: CASSFPQQNEQFF. CDR3 nucleotide sequence: TGTGCCAGCAGCTTCCCTCAACAGAATGAGCAGTTCTTC.